The 14 T cell receptor beta chains listed next were all sequenced from one sample in a study of technical replicates of blood from a handful of donors. Method: immunoSEQ multiplex PCR; TCRdb's copy keeps in-frame clones and lacks some. The table records over 50,000 clones, approximately 86% of them present only once. Sequencing was done on a sample of PBMCs. All receptors come from a human donor in good health. Some clones in this sample may be carry-over from other donors' samples.

A word on this clone: The junction shows a germline mismatch at one end, possibly a read error. The rearrangement joins TRBV18 to TRBJ1-5; D gene uncertain. There are 14 residues in the CDR3. CDR1 KGHSH and CDR2 LQKENI come from the germline V gene. The DNA of the CDR3 is TGTGCCAGCGCACCGTCGGGTTTCAATCAGCCCCAGCATTTT. It translates to CASAPSGFNQPQHF.

CDR3 coding DNA: TGTGCCAGCAGCAGACGACAGATCCATACGACCGGGGAGCTGTTTTTT. It yields the protein CASSRRQIHTTGELFF. V is TRBV7-8 and J is TRBJ2-2; tentatively, D is TRBD1 (5 bases). Germline-derived CDR1 and CDR2 are SGHVS and FQNEAQ. Trimming took off 5 bases at V and 5 bases at J, with 18 bases between the two ends. This CDR3 has 16 amino acids.

This chain uses TRBV27 with TRBJ2-7; 7 positions agree with TRBD1. V dropped 5 bases and J dropped 4; count of bases not matched to a gene: 5. This CDR3 spans 13 amino acids. CDR1 and CDR2 (germline): MNHEY, SMNVEV (reference sequence). For the CDR3, the DNA is TGTGCCAGCAGTCCCCCAGGGGGATACGAGCAGTACTTC. Amino acid sequence: CASSPPGGYEQYF.

In its sample, this clone was seen a few times. This chain uses TRBV29-1 with TRBJ1-1; D unclear. Trimming stripped 4 bases from V and 7 bases from J, with 10 bases between. CDR1 SQVTM and CDR2 ANQGSEA come from the germline V gene. CDR3 length: 11 residues. DNA of the CDR3: TGCAGCGTTGTGATTGGAGTTGAAGCTTTCTTT. This codes for CSVVIGVEAFF.

The J gene is TRBJ1-5, the V gene TRBV18; D possibly corresponds to TRBD1 (6 bases). Trimming shortened V by 2 bases and J by 6 bases, and 17 bases separated the two germline ends. Germline V lookup: CDR1 KGHSH, CDR2 LQKENI. The CDR3 has 16 amino acids. CDR3 DNA: TGTGCCAGCTCACCAGAAATGAACAGGGCTGCTCAGCCCCAGCATTTT. Protein: CASSPEMNRAAQPQHF.

There are a few counts of this clone. The chain combines TRBV15 with TRBJ2-7; 8 bases map to TRBD1. V was pared by 9 bases and J by 5 bases, with 9 bases of the junction left unmatched. The CDR3 is made up of 13 amino acids. Germline V lookup: CDR1 LNHNV, CDR2 YYDKDF (reference sequence). The CDR3 DNA follows: TGTGCCACGAGCCCTCAGGGGGCGAACGAGCAGTACTTC. Translating gives CATSPQGANEQYF.

The chain joins TRBV7-3 to TRBJ2-1; D might be TRBD2 (6 bases). The germline V and J ends were trimmed by 3 bases and 9 bases, with 15 bases remaining between them. The CDR3 is made up of 14 amino acids. CDR1 and CDR2 from the germline V gene are SGHTA and FQGTGA. CDR3 amino acids: CASSLAGSGPEQFF. In DNA, the CDR3 is TGTGCCAGCAGCTTGGCGGGATCAGGCCCTGAGCAGTTCTTC.

This chain uses TRBV6-1 with TRBJ2-7, with 7 bases matching TRBD1. V lost 1 base and J lost 3; bases outside the gene matches: 3. In germline, CDR1 is MNHNS, CDR2 SASEGT. This CDR3 comprises 14 residues. The CDR3 DNA reads TGTGCCAGCAGTGAAGGAACAGGGGTCTACGAGCAGTACTTC. Protein sequence: CASSEGTGVYEQYF.

This chain connects TRBV4-1 to TRBJ2-7; D is undetermined. V lost 1 base and J 6 bases, leaving 22 bases between the germline ends. Germline values: CDR1 MGHRA, CDR2 YSYEKL. The CDR3 is 17 amino acids. CDR3 amino acids: CASSQVSLLGYPGEQYF. CDR3 sequence (DNA): TGCGCCAGCAGCCAAGTTTCACTTTTAGGCTACCCGGGCGAGCAGTACTTC.

The J gene is TRBJ2-3, the V gene TRBV11-2; D may be TRBD1 (5 bases). Germline CDR1 reads SGHAT; CDR2 reads FQNNGV. This CDR3 is 16 amino acids long. V lost 5 bases to trimming and J lost 0 bases, with 15 bases between them. The CDR3 DNA sequence: TGTGCCAGCAGCCCAAATACAGGTTTTAGCACAGATACGCAGTATTTT. Protein: CASSPNTGFSTDTQYF.

This chain uses TRBV5-1 with TRBJ2-7; TRBD2 agrees at 8 bases. The V gene end was trimmed by 6 bases and the J gene end by 1 base; junction bases not matched to a gene: 6. CDR1 and CDR2 from the germline V gene are SGHRS and YFSETQ. This CDR3 comprises 14 residues. CDR3 DNA sequence: TGCGCCAGCATGCGGGGGGATCGTTCCTACGAGCAGTACTTC. Encoded protein: CASMRGDRSYEQYF.

This chain joins TRBV6-6 and TRBJ1-6; 11 bases align to TRBD1. Trimming took 4 bases from V and 9 from J; bases not matched to a gene: 2. Germline loops: CDR1 MNHNY, CDR2 SVGAGI (reference sequence). The CDR3 runs 14 residues. CDR3 sequence reads: CASSSGQGVSPLHF. As DNA, the CDR3 is TGTGCCAGCAGTTCGGGACAGGGGGTTTCACCCCTCCACTTT.

The rearrangement joins TRBV5-8 to TRBJ2-1; unclear D gene. CDR3 size: 15 residues. V was cut by 0 bases and J by 0 bases, with 7 bases left in between. Looked up from germline, CDR1 is SGHTS and CDR2 is YDEGEE. The CDR3 spells CASSLGLISYNEQFF. For the CDR3, the DNA is TGTGCCAGCAGCTTGGGACTTATCTCCTACAATGAGCAGTTCTTC.

The J gene is TRBJ2-7, the V gene TRBV4-3; perhaps TRBD2 as D (6 bases). Trimming left V 0 bases short and J 0 bases short, with 9 bases between. The CDR3 length is 15 residues. Germline V CDR1 and CDR2: LGHNA, YSLEER. CDR3 sequence reads: CASSQDWRDSYEQYF. The CDR3 DNA reads TGCGCCAGCAGCCAAGATTGGCGGGACTCCTACGAGCAGTACTTC.